This entry lists 20 T cell receptor beta chains sequenced from one sample in a study of shared clonotypes between healthy human individuals. Profiling relied on immunoSEQ multiplex PCR, and the TCRdb table lists in-frame clones only, not all of them. Of millions of clones detected, around 94% appear once; the ten largest clones hold about 0.13%. Source material: naive CD4+ T cells sorted from blood. The sample's subset: CD45RA+ positively selected. All receptors derive from a man aged 18 to 35 in good health.

V is TRBV18 and J is TRBJ1-5, with 11 bases fitting TRBD1. The CDR3 extends over 13 amino acids. The germline V gene encodes CDR1 KGHSH and CDR2 LQKENI. Trimming removed 6 bases from V and 8 bases from J; junction bases left unmatched: 3. CDR3 in DNA: TGTGCCAGCTCTGGACAGGGGGCGAAGCCCCAGCATTTT. It translates to CASSGQGAKPQHF.

This CDR3 reads CASSGPNTEAFF. The CDR3, as DNA: TGTGCCAGCAGTGGACCGAACACTGAAGCTTTCTTT. J is TRBJ1-1 and V is TRBV6-1; D not certain. The germline V gene has CDR1 MNHNS and CDR2 SASEGT. The CDR3 is 12 residues long. V gave up 4 bases and J gave up 1 base, with 4 bases separating them.

This clone was observed a single time. The chain couples TRBV6-1 to TRBJ1-6; weak D call: TRBD1 (6 bases). The CDR3 has 15 amino acids. CDR1 is MNHNS and CDR2 is SASEGT in the germline V gene. V was shortened by 6 bases and J by 6 bases, with 15 bases between the two germline ends. The CDR3 loop reads CASRAGTLFNSPLHF. The DNA of the CDR3 is TGTGCCAGCAGGGCCGGGACACTTTTTAATTCACCCCTCCACTTT.

CDR3 in DNA: TGTGCCAGCAGCTGGGGGTTGAATCAGCCCCAGCATTTT. This encodes CASSWGLNQPQHF. The rearrangement uses TRBV7-2 and TRBJ1-5; TRBD1 is a possible D gene (5 bases). The germline gives CDR1 SGHTA, CDR2 FQGNSA. Deletions cut 4 bases from V and 4 bases from J, with 8 bases between. This CDR3 is built from 13 residues.

The V and J genes are TRBV19 and TRBJ1-5; 7 positions match TRBD1. The V and J ends lost 9 bases and 7 bases, in that order; junction bases with no gene match: 12. This CDR3 is built from 14 residues. Germline V CDR1 and CDR2: LNHDA, SQIVND (reference sequence). The CDR3 region is CASTLGQERQPQHF. The CDR3 bases are TGTGCCAGCACCCTTGGACAGGAGAGGCAGCCCCAGCATTTT.

The chain combines TRBV11-1 with TRBJ2-5; 10 bases are shared with TRBD2. Trimming at V came to 2 bases and at J to 4 bases, leaving 10 bases not matched to a gene. The CDR3 spans 17 residues. In germline, CDR1 is SGHAT, CDR2 FQDESV (reference sequence). In DNA, the CDR3 is TGTGCCAGCAGCTTATTGATTTTAGCGGGGGGAGGAGAGACCCAGTACTTC. Translated: CASSLLILAGGGETQYF.

The table lists this clone with a few counts. The DNA of the CDR3 is TGTGCCACAGGTGGGAGGGCTCAGAACACTGAAGCTTTCTTT. This encodes CATGGRAQNTEAFF. The chain uses TRBV7-9 and TRBJ1-1; D remains unclear. CDR1 SEHNR and CDR2 FQNEAQ come from the germline V gene (reference sequence). CDR3 size: 14 residues. Trimming shortened V by 10 bases and J by 1 base, and 16 bases separated the two germline ends.

Concerning this clone itself: At one end, the junction sequence differs from germline, possibly due to a read error. The rearrangement joins TRBV7-7 to TRBJ2-2; TRBD1 agrees at 8 bases. The CDR3 totals 15 residues. CDR1 is SSHAT, CDR2 FNYEAQ, per germline (reference sequence). This chain's CDR3 is CASSPGQGYGGELFF. The CDR3 bases are TGTGCTAGCAGCCCAGGACAGGGATACGGCGGGGAGCTGTTTTTT.

This clone has only a few counts. The V gene is TRBV6-1, the J gene TRBJ1-5; TRBD1 aligns across 9 bases. The junction had 4 bases not matched to a gene; V was cut back by 4 bases and J by 6 bases. Germline V lookup: CDR1 MNHNS, CDR2 SASEGT. The CDR3 sequence is 14 residues long. The CDR3 protein is CASSVDRGVQPQHF. CDR3 nucleotide sequence: TGTGCCAGCAGTGTGGACAGGGGCGTTCAGCCCCAGCATTTT.

The V and J genes are TRBV19 and TRBJ2-5; TRBD2 agrees at 9 bases. The germline CDR1 and CDR2 sequences are LNHDA and SQIVND (reference sequence). This CDR3 comprises 16 residues. V shed 1 base and J 1 base; nucleotides not matched to a gene: 4. The CDR3 loop reads CASSIGGLASQETQYF. The CDR3 DNA sequence: TGTGCCAGTAGTATAGGTGGACTAGCGAGCCAAGAGACCCAGTACTTC.

The chain carries TRBV11-3 and TRBJ2-1; 7 nucleotides agree with TRBD2. With V trimmed by 5 bases and J by 4 bases, 11 bases remained unmatched. In germline, CDR1 is SGHNT, CDR2 YENEEA. CDR3 size: 16 residues. The CDR3 DNA is TGTGCCAGCAGCAGCTCTAGCGGAGGCCATTACAATGAGCAGTTCTTC. Protein product: CASSSSSGGHYNEQFF.

This clone was observed a handful of times. The chain links TRBV7-3 to TRBJ2-7; TRBD2 might be the D (5 bases). The CDR3 is 13 residues long. Per the germline V gene, CDR1 is SGHTA and CDR2 is FQGTGA. V was cut by 3 bases and J by 6 bases, with 12 bases left in between. CDR3 in amino acids: CASSLSGGFEQYF. Written as DNA, the CDR3 is TGTGCCAGCAGCTTGTCGGGCGGGTTCGAGCAGTACTTC.

This rearrangement joins TRBV19 to TRBJ2-2; 9 nucleotides align to TRBD2. The germline V gene has CDR1 LNHDA and CDR2 SQIVND (reference sequence). The V gene end was trimmed by 7 bases and the J gene end by 6 bases; junction bases not matched to a gene: 12. This CDR3 has 16 residues. This CDR3 reads CASTPVGSGGPGELFF. CDR3 sequence (DNA): TGTGCCAGTACCCCGGTTGGTAGCGGGGGACCCGGGGAGCTGTTTTTT.

The rearrangement uses TRBV7-8 and TRBJ2-7, with TRBD2 matching over 11 bases. J was trimmed by 2 bases and V by 5 bases; bases with no gene match: 20. This CDR3 comprises 20 residues. The germline V gene encodes CDR1 SGHVS and CDR2 FQNEAQ. The CDR3 region has the DNA TGTGCCAGCAGCACCTTTTCCCGTATGCCGGGACTAGCGGAGCCCTACGAGCAGTACTTC. Amino acid sequence: CASSTFSRMPGLAEPYEQYF. Full variable domain (rest looked up from reference TRBV7-8 and TRBJ2-7): GAGVSQSPRYKVAKRGQDVALRCDPISGHVSLFWYQQALGQGPEFLTYFQNEAQLDKSGLPSDRFFAERPEGSVSTLKIQRTQQEDSAVYLCASSTFSRMPGLAEPYEQYFGPGTRLTVT.

This clone was seen a handful of times. Other DNA sequences in the same sample also yield this CDR3. The chain uses TRBV5-4 and TRBJ2-1; the D is unclear. CDR3 length equals 11 residues. V was clipped by 4 bases and J by 6 bases, with 5 bases between them. Germline V gene lookup returns CDR1 SGHNT and CDR2 YYREEE (reference sequence). Here the CDR3 reads CASSLRNEQFF. The CDR3 nucleotides read TGTGCCAGCAGCCTCCGCAATGAGCAGTTCTTC.

This clone appeared once. This CDR3 is also generated by other DNA sequences in the sample. The chain carries TRBV18 and TRBJ2-1; the match to TRBD2 covers 7 bases. V lost 0 bases, J lost 6 bases, and 5 bases stayed unmatched. The germline V gene has CDR1 KGHSH and CDR2 LQKENI. The CDR3 runs to 15 residues. The CDR3 nucleotides are TGTGCCAGCTCACCACCCGGCAGGGAGGGCAATGAGCAGTTCTTC. The encoded protein is CASSPPGREGNEQFF.

The rearrangement uses TRBV6-1 and TRBJ2-1; D gene ambiguous. CDR3 size: 12 residues. V lost 4 bases to trimming and J lost 7 bases, with 8 bases between them. The germline CDR1 and CDR2 sequences are MNHNS and SASEGT. For the CDR3, the DNA is TGTGCCAGCAGTGTTCAGACGAATGAGCAGTTCTTC. This codes for CASSVQTNEQFF.

This clone was detected only a few times. The chain combines TRBV2 with TRBJ1-2; 7 bases fit TRBD1. Per the germline V gene, CDR1 is SNHLY and CDR2 is FYNNEI. The CDR3 is made up of 13 amino acids. J was trimmed by 7 bases and V by 7 bases; bases with no gene match: 9. CDR3 loop: CASTTDRASGYTF. The CDR3 DNA is TGTGCCAGCACGACAGACAGGGCAAGTGGCTACACCTTC. Drawing the rest from reference TRBV2 and TRBJ1-2, the complete variable domain is EPEVTQTPSHQVTQMGQEVILRCVPISNHLYFYWYRQILGQKVEFLVSFYNNEISEKSEIFDDQFSVERPDGSNFTLKIRSTKLEDSAMYFCASTTDRASGYTFGSGTRLTVV.

The gene calls are TRBV4-1 and TRBJ1-3; D is perhaps TRBD1 (6 bases). Germline-derived CDR1 and CDR2 are MGHRA and YSYEKL. CDR3 length: 14 residues. V lost 1 base to trimming and J lost 2 bases, with 6 bases between them. DNA for the CDR3: TGCGCCAGCAGCCAAGGACAGGCTGGAAACACCATATATTTT. Residues: CASSQGQAGNTIYF.

This clone occurred once. The CDR3 protein is CASSPRPAVGSDTQYF. The DNA for the CDR3 is TGTGCCAGCTCACCACGTCCAGCGGTAGGATCAGATACGCAGTATTTT. The chain uses TRBV18 and TRBJ2-3, with a possible D match to TRBD2 (5 bases). V was cut by 1 base and J by 4 bases, with 15 bases left in between. This CDR3 has 16 residues. Germline CDR1 reads KGHSH; CDR2 reads LQKENI.